This is a list of T cell receptor beta chains from one sample in a study of blood T cell repertoires in COVID-19. Method: immunoSEQ multiplex PCR; TCRdb's copy keeps in-frame clones and lacks some. This table holds about 120,000 clones, 90% found once. The sequenced sample was peripheral blood. The receptor set was obtained from a woman aged 60-75 years with COVID-19, enrolled during active disease. The CDR3 runs from the conserved cysteine through the conserved F or W. A D gene is named only where the DNA matches it firmly.

cdr3_aa	cdr3_nt	cdr3_length	d_call	v_call	j_call
CASSNNRGRVTEAFF	TGTGCCAGTAGTAATAACAGGGGGCGGGTCACTGAAGCTTTCTTT	15	TRBD1	TRBV19	TRBJ1-1
CSASQGQSYRTDTQYF	TGCAGTGCTAGTCAGGGACAAAGTTATCGCACAGATACGCAGTATTTT	16	.	TRBV20-1	TRBJ2-3
CASSKRGGPLDGYTF	TGTGCCAGTAGTAAGCGGGGCGGTCCCTTGGATGGCTACACCTTC	15	.	TRBV19	TRBJ1-2
CASSTEGTVGQPQHF	TGTGCCAGCAGTACGGAGGGCACGGTGGGTCAGCCCCAGCATTTT	15	.	TRBV2	TRBJ1-5
CASSYGRGAYEQYF	TGTGCCAGCAGTTACGGTCGGGGGGCCTACGAGCAGTACTTC	14	TRBD2	TRBV6-5	TRBJ2-7
CASRDRTHEQYF	TGTGCCAGCCGGGACAGGACCCACGAGCAGTACTTC	12	TRBD1	TRBV5-5	TRBJ2-7
CASSLVLDFAEAFF	TGTGCCAGCAGCTTAGTGTTGGACTTCGCTGAAGCTTTCTTT	14	.	TRBV7-6	TRBJ1-1
CASSQDLETGSVKGIQYF	TGCGCCAGCAGCCAAGATCTAGAGACAGGGTCCGTGAAAGGCATTCAGTACTTC	18	TRBD1	TRBV4-3	TRBJ2-4
CASSVFPGVGETQYF	TGTGCCAGCAGCGTCTTTCCAGGGGTGGGGGAGACCCAGTACTTC	15	.	TRBV9	TRBJ2-5
CAGDRVTGELFF	TGTGCCGGAGACAGGGTCACCGGGGAGCTGTTTTTT	12	TRBD1	TRBV2	TRBJ2-2